Included here is one T cell receptor (beta chain) sequence, with context. The data were obtained in a study of blood T cell repertoires in COVID-19. In the study overall: Both acute and convalescent COVID-19 samples were obtained from the United States, Italy and Spain.

Produced via immunoSEQ multiplex PCR; TCRdb's table is partial and in-frame only. Among roughly 360,000 clones listed, more than 75% were seen once. The sample consisted of peripheral blood. This TCR was recovered from a human donor with acute or convalescent COVID-19. The donor label of this sample is uncertain.

Here the CDR3 reads CASSELRARVTEAFF. CDR3 coding DNA: TGTGCCAGCAGTGAACTGAGGGCGAGGGTCACTGAAGCTTTCTTT. V is TRBV6-1 and J is TRBJ1-1, with D unresolved. Deletions cut 2 bases from V and 4 bases from J, with 14 bases between. Germline loops: CDR1 MNHNS, CDR2 SASEGT. The length of the CDR3 is 15 residues.